This TCR beta chain was captured in a study of cytomegalovirus exposure and HLA in healthy donors. Study in general: Genetic ancestry analysis placed over 75% of the 300 to 500 donors that were genotyped in the Caucasian-associated cluster.

60 Vbeta and 13 Jbeta primers were used in PCR. This table comes from immunoSEQ multiplex PCR, and its TCRdb copy is limited to in-frame clones, with some not included. The sample consists of roughly 93,000 clones, more than 70% of them appearing once. Points from the study as a whole: An analysis done earlier found most TCR beta V segments productive about 87% or about 30% of the time. Indistinguishability led to the exclusion of some V segments, TRBV6-2 and TRBV6-3 included.

Healthy people donating bone marrow made up the donors. Per the germline V gene, CDR1 is MNHEY and CDR2 is SVGAGI. V gave up 7 bases and J gave up 5 bases, with 11 bases separating them. The CDR3 sequence is 12 residues long. Worth noting for this clone: The target antigen is unknown.

The chain links TRBV6-5 to TRBJ1-1; perhaps TRBD1 as D (5 bases). The receptor's source is a young man in good health and CMV-seropositive. What was sequenced was PBMCs. CDR3 protein: CASIREGTEAFF. CDR3 coding DNA: TGTGCCAGCATACGGGAGGGGACTGAAGCTTTCTTT.